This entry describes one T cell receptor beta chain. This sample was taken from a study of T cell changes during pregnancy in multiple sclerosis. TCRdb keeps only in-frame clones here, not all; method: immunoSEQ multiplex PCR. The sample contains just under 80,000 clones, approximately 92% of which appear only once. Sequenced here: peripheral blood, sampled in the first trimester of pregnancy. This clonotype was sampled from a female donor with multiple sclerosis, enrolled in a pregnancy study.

The CDR3 reads CSVSGIGYGYTF. CDR3 coding DNA: TGCAGCGTTTCAGGTATTGGCTATGGCTACACCTTC. The chain uses TRBV29-1 and TRBJ1-2; D remains unclear. The CDR3 has 12 amino acids. Trimming removed 5 bases from V and 4 bases from J, with 11 bases in between. Germline lookup yields CDR1 SQVTM and CDR2 ANQGSEA.